The source of this T cell receptor (beta chain) is a study of T-cell reconstitution after alpha-beta-depleted transplantation in children. General study findings and limits: Reportedly, alpha-beta T cells present about two months post-transplant originated from several hundred expanded clones of graft origin. Diversity and T-cell counts at one year after transplant derived mostly from new T cells. From surviving recipient T cells and thymic progenitors came the high day-60 TCRbeta diversity observed in some patients.

The CDR3 length is 15 residues. With 4 bases removed from V and 8 bases from J, the gap between germline ends came to 18 bases. Germline V gene lookup returns CDR1 SGHTA and CDR2 FQGNSA. This clonotype came up many times. Its antigen is still unknown. Unique molecular identifiers were used to barcode this TCRbeta library. TCRdb redid the calling of the PCR reads with MiXCR, one entry per CDR3 protein. The table lists about 600,000 distinct CDR3 sequences, roughly 13% of them singletons. The chain links TRBV7-2 to TRBJ2-4, with D perhaps matching TRBD1 (6 bases). This clonotype originated in a male patient between 5 and 17 years old who had a stem cell transplant for acute myeloid leukemia, so the T cells may come from the graft donor. Material: PBMCs, mostly from graft donor cells, obtained 360 days after TCRalphabeta/CD19-depleted stem cell transplant. The CDR3, as DNA: TGTGCCAGCAGCTCAGGCAGCCAGGGGTATGACATTCAGTACTTC. This sequence encodes CASSSGSQGYDIQYF.